This TCR beta chain comes out of a study of OX40 agonist ivuxolimab in advanced cancers. Assay used: immunoSEQ multiplex PCR; TCRdb lists only in-frame clones, some missing. This sample has 70,000 to 95,000 clones, with more than 90% found just once. The sample was CD4+ or CD8+ T cells sorted from blood, taken in a trial of the OX40 agonist ivuxolimab. This TCR derives from an adult with an advanced solid tumor such as melanoma, head and neck, liver or kidney cancer.

CDR3 in amino acids: CASGDRKGSYNEQFF. DNA of the CDR3: TGTGCCAGCGGCGACAGGAAAGGCTCCTACAATGAGCAGTTCTTC. V usage is TRBV2 and J usage is TRBJ2-1; possibly TRBD1 for D (6 bases). Trimming removed 8 bases from V and 0 bases from J, with 14 bases in between. This CDR3 contains 15 residues. The germline V gene encodes CDR1 SNHLY and CDR2 FYNNEI.